The 27 T cell receptor beta chains in this list originate from one sample, sequenced in a study of cytomegalovirus exposure and HLA in healthy donors. The PCR was carried out with 60 Vbeta primers and 13 Jbeta primers. Here immunoSEQ multiplex PCR was the method, and the copy in TCRdb shows in-frame clones only, minus some. The sample shows fewer than 200,000 clones, about 82% of them seen only once. Sequenced input: PBMCs. The source is a female donor in good health and CMV-seronegative.

The rearrangement joins TRBV10-2 to TRBJ2-7, with TRBD2 as a possible D gene (5 bases). Germline CDR1 WSHSY, CDR2 SAAADI. V lost 3 bases and J lost 3, with 9 bases in between. The CDR3 is 13 amino acids. The CDR3 protein is CASSEGRGYEQYF. The CDR3 DNA reads as TGCGCCAGCAGTGAAGGGAGAGGCTACGAGCAGTACTTC.

This chain connects TRBV29-1 to TRBJ2-1; 9 bases map to TRBD2. The CDR3 runs 12 residues. Germline trimming cut 3 bases from V and 10 bases from J; bases unmatched to any gene: 4. The germline CDR1 and CDR2 sequences are SQVTM and ANQGSEA. The CDR3 DNA reads as TGCAGCGTTGAGCGGGGGGGCATCGAGCAGTTCTTC. Translating gives CSVERGGIEQFF.

V is TRBV19 and J is TRBJ2-5, with TRBD2 identical over 8 bases. The ends lost 8 bases at V and 4 bases at J; junction bases unmatched: 6. Germline V gives CDR1 LNHDA, CDR2 SQIVND (reference sequence). This CDR3 has 13 residues. CDR3 amino acids: CASGGGGRETQYF. The DNA for the CDR3 is TGTGCCAGTGGGGGCGGGGGGCGAGAGACCCAGTACTTC.

CDR3: CASEPGLRDHNEQFF. The DNA of the CDR3 is TGTGCCAGCGAGCCGGGTCTCCGAGATCACAATGAGCAGTTCTTC. The chain couples TRBV5-4 to TRBJ2-1; D not certain. CDR3 size: 15 residues. V lost 7 bases and J lost 5, with 19 bases in between. Germline CDR1 is SGHNT and CDR2 is YYREEE (reference sequence).

The chain recombines TRBV28 with TRBJ2-3, with 7 bases lining up with TRBD1. With V trimmed by 8 bases and J by 2 bases, 13 bases remained unmatched. In germline, CDR1 is MDHEN, CDR2 SYDVKM. This CDR3 contains 16 residues. This chain's CDR3 is CASDSDPDRVTDTQYF. The CDR3 nucleotides read TGTGCCAGCGATTCCGACCCAGACAGGGTCACAGATACGCAGTATTTT.

The rearrangement joins TRBV7-9 to TRBJ1-2, with a weak D call TRBD1 (5 bases). V was clipped by 7 bases and J by 6 bases, with 21 bases between them. The germline gives CDR1 SEHNR, CDR2 FQNEAQ (reference sequence). This CDR3 has 15 residues. CDR3 region: CASIPLEGNFHGYTF. For the CDR3, the DNA is TGTGCCAGCATCCCCTTGGAGGGGAACTTTCATGGCTACACCTTC. Full variable domain (remainder filled in from reference TRBV7-9 and TRBJ1-2): DTGVSQNPRHKITKRGQNVTFRCDPISEHNRLYWYRQTLGQGPEFLTYFQNEAQLEKSRLLSDRFSAERPKGSFSTLEIQRTEQGDSAMYLCASIPLEGNFHGYTFGSGTRLTVV.

The chain carries TRBV18 and TRBJ1-2; 7 nucleotides align to TRBD1. CDR3 length: 14 amino acids. Germline V lookup: CDR1 KGHSH, CDR2 LQKENI. Trimming took 1 base from V and 5 from J; bases not matched to a gene: 4. CDR3 residues: CASSPQARGYGYTF. DNA of the CDR3: TGTGCCAGCTCACCACAGGCCAGGGGGTATGGCTACACCTTC.

This rearrangement joins TRBV5-1 to TRBJ1-1, with 12 bases matching TRBD1. The germline gives CDR1 SGHRS, CDR2 YFSETQ. J was trimmed by 5 bases and V by 3 bases; bases with no gene match: 5. CDR3 size: 15 residues. The CDR3 is CASSWDRGRDTEAFF. Here the CDR3 DNA reads TGCGCCAGCAGCTGGGACAGGGGGCGGGATACTGAAGCTTTCTTT.

Here the CDR3 reads CASLPPGASGAYEQYF. CDR3 sequence (DNA): TGTGCCAGCCTCCCGCCAGGAGCTAGCGGGGCCTACGAGCAGTACTTC. This sequence joins TRBV28 and TRBJ2-5; 9 nucleotides line up with TRBD2. TRBJ2-7 explains the end of the DNA better; the J call may be wrong. The CDR3 runs to 16 residues. Per germline, CDR1 MDHEN and CDR2 SYDVKM.

The chain uses TRBV11-3 and TRBJ2-5; 11 bases align to TRBD2. V lost 1 base and J lost 4; bases outside the gene matches: 5. The CDR3 is 16 amino acids. Germline V lookup: CDR1 SGHNT, CDR2 YENEEA. The CDR3 sequence: CASSLVLAGGPETQYF. DNA of the CDR3: TGTGCCAGCAGCTTAGTGTTAGCGGGAGGGCCAGAGACCCAGTACTTC.

The chain has TRBV30 and TRBJ2-7, with D possibly matching TRBD1 (5 bases). Germline V CDR1 and CDR2: GTSNPN, SVGIG (reference sequence). This CDR3 is 13 amino acids long. The V gene lost 3 bases and the J gene lost 4 bases, with 13 bases spanning the gap. CDR3 region: CAWSSRQRYEQYF. For the CDR3, the DNA is TGTGCCTGGAGCTCGAGACAGCGTTACGAGCAGTACTTC.

V is TRBV4-3 and J is TRBJ2-1; 10 bases match TRBD1. In germline, CDR1 is LGHNA, CDR2 YSLEER. The CDR3 has 14 residues. J gave up 8 bases and V 3 bases, and 4 bases lay outside the gene matches. CDR3 amino acids: CASSQGQGYDEQFF. The CDR3 nucleotides are TGCGCCAGCAGCCAGGGACAGGGGTACGATGAGCAGTTCTTC.

The chain has TRBV10-3 and TRBJ2-2; a weak D match, TRBD1 (6 bases). The CDR3 length is 12 residues. Germline CDR1 reads ENHRY; CDR2 reads SYGVKD. V lost 10 bases and J 5 bases, leaving 11 bases between the germline ends. CDR3 loop: CATGTGTGELFF. DNA of the CDR3: TGTGCCACCGGAACAGGGACCGGGGAGCTGTTTTTT.

The chain employs TRBV5-4 and TRBJ2-1; D not certain. The CDR3 is made up of 16 amino acids. Trimming left V 1 base short and J 0 bases short, with 11 bases between. Germline V gene data show CDR1 as SGHNT and CDR2 as YYREEE (reference sequence). CDR3: CASSLKKSASYNEQFF. The CDR3 region has the DNA TGTGCCAGCAGCTTGAAAAAAAGCGCCTCCTACAATGAGCAGTTCTTC.

To note about this clone: One end of the junction does not line up with germline, which may come from a read error. CDR3 nucleotide sequence: TGTGCCAGCAGTCTTTATCAGGACACAGGGGCCAACGGCCTGACTTTC. Amino acids: CASSLYQDTGANGLTF. V is TRBV27 and J is TRBJ2-6; 7 bases fit TRBD1. Germline V gives CDR1 MNHEY, CDR2 SMNVEV (reference sequence). The CDR3 covers 16 residues.

The genes are TRBV2 and TRBJ2-5, with 10 bases that match TRBD2. The CDR3 runs to 14 residues. The germline gives CDR1 SNHLY, CDR2 FYNNEI. Unmatched junction bases numbered 6, after V lost 6 bases and J lost 5 bases. For the CDR3, the DNA is TGTGCCAGCAGGCGGACTAGCGGATGGGAGACCCAGTACTTC. Translation: CASRRTSGWETQYF. Based on the CDR3 plus reference TRBV2 and TRBJ2-5, the full variable domain is EPEVTQTPSHQVTQMGQEVILRCVPISNHLYFYWYRQILGQKVEFLVSFYNNEISEKSEIFDDQFSVERPDGSNFTLKIRSTKLEDSAMYFCASRRTSGWETQYFGPGTRLLVL.

CDR3 DNA sequence: TGCGCCAGCAGCCAAGGACAGGGCGCTAACTATGGCTACACCTTC. Translating it yields CASSQGQGANYGYTF. J is TRBJ1-2 and V is TRBV4-1; 7 bases agree with TRBD1. Trimming cost V 1 base and J 0 bases; bases outside gene matches: 2. This CDR3 is built from 15 residues. Germline V gene data show CDR1 as MGHRA and CDR2 as YSYEKL.

This clone appeared once. The rearrangement uses TRBV30 and TRBJ1-1; 10 bases align to TRBD1. V was pared by 1 base and J by 10 bases, with 3 bases of the junction left unmatched. CDR3 size: 12 residues. Germline values: CDR1 GTSNPN, CDR2 SVGIG (reference sequence). The CDR3 reads CAWSADRGRAFF. DNA of the CDR3: TGTGCCTGGAGTGCCGACAGGGGGCGAGCTTTCTTT.

This clone was seen just once. J is TRBJ2-2 and V is TRBV28, with 11 bases matching TRBD2. The CDR3 is 15 amino acids. V lost 11 bases, J lost 3 bases, and 8 bases stayed unmatched. The germline gives CDR1 MDHEN, CDR2 SYDVKM. CDR3 sequence (DNA): TGTGCCCACGCCGAGACTAGCGGGGACACCGGGGAGCTGTTTTTT. Its protein product is CAHAETSGDTGELFF.

To note about this clone: Other nucleotide sequences from this sample produce the same CDR3. The rearrangement uses TRBV7-9 and TRBJ1-5; TRBD1 is a possible D gene (5 bases). The CDR3 spans 15 residues. CDR1 is SEHNR, CDR2 FQNEAQ, per germline (reference sequence). Trimming shortened V by 4 bases and J by 0 bases, and 10 bases separated the two germline ends. In DNA form, the CDR3 reads TGTGCCAGCAGCTCGACAGCGAATAGCAATCAGCCCCAGCATTTT. Residues: CASSSTANSNQPQHF. Full variable domain (remainder filled in from reference TRBV7-9 and TRBJ1-5): DTGVSQNPRHKITKRGQNVTFRCDPISEHNRLYWYRQTLGQGPEFLTYFQNEAQLEKSRLLSDRFSAERPKGSFSTLEIQRTEQGDSAMYLCASSSTANSNQPQHFGDGTRLSIL.

The chain joins TRBV7-2 to TRBJ2-3, with TRBD2 matching 12 bases. Per germline, CDR1 SGHTA and CDR2 FQGNSA. The CDR3 extends over 16 amino acids. The trim removed 4 bases at V and 4 bases at J, leaving 6 bases unmatched. The CDR3 nucleotides are TGTGCCAGCAGCTCCCGACTAGCGGGGGCCGCAGATACGCAGTATTTT. Its translation: CASSSRLAGAADTQYF.

V gene TRBV5-4 combines with J gene TRBJ2-5, with 7 bases lining up with TRBD2. Trimming removed 4 bases from V and 8 bases from J; junction bases left unmatched: 11. This CDR3 region has 14 residues. Germline V gene data show CDR1 as SGHNT and CDR2 as YYREEE (reference sequence). CDR3 region: CASSLPGRGDTQYF. The CDR3 coding sequence is TGTGCCAGCAGCCTCCCGGGACGGGGGGATACCCAGTACTTC.

The chain carries TRBV19 and TRBJ2-1; the match to TRBD2 covers 9 bases. The trim removed 3 bases at V and 8 bases at J, leaving 5 bases unmatched. CDR1 and CDR2 from the germline V gene are LNHDA and SQIVND (reference sequence). CDR3 size: 14 residues. The CDR3 DNA reads as TGTGCCAGTAGTATTGGCGGGGGGGTGGATGAGCAGTTCTTC. The encoded protein is CASSIGGGVDEQFF.

The V gene is TRBV27, the J gene TRBJ2-3; 11 bases match TRBD1. Germline assignment: CDR1 MNHEY and CDR2 SMNVEV (reference sequence). The CDR3 extends over 15 amino acids. The trim removed 10 bases at V and 7 bases at J, leaving 13 bases unmatched. CDR3 in DNA: TGTGCCACCAACGCCGGGACAGGGGGGCTCAATACGCAGTATTTT. Amino acids: CATNAGTGGLNTQYF.

This chain connects TRBV9 to TRBJ2-2; 14 bases match TRBD2. The CDR3 spans 19 residues. The germline gives CDR1 SGDLS, CDR2 YYNGEE. V dropped 3 bases and J dropped 3; count of bases not matched to a gene: 10. CDR3 DNA: TGTGCCAGCAGCGCGACCGGGACTAGCGGGAGTCGGTACACCGGGGAGCTGTTTTTT. Protein: CASSATGTSGSRYTGELFF.

The rearrangement links TRBV5-4 to TRBJ2-3; 8 bases agree with TRBD2. Germline CDR1 and CDR2: SGHNT and YYREEE (reference sequence). With 6 bases clipped from V and 2 bases from J, the junction kept 14 bases outside the gene matches. CDR3 length equals 17 residues. CDR3 sequence reads: CASIQRGPETYTDTQYF. CDR3 sequence (DNA): TGTGCCAGCATTCAGCGGGGGCCGGAAACTTACACAGATACGCAGTATTTT. The full variable domain, completed using reference TRBV5-4 and TRBJ2-3, is ETGVTQSPTHLIKTRGQQVTLRCSSQSGHNTVSWYQQALGQGPQFIFQYYREEENGRGNFPPRFSGLQFPNYSSELNVNALELDDSALYLCASIQRGPETYTDTQYFGPGTRLTVL.

CDR3 in DNA: TGTGCCAGCAGACCAAGGACTAGCGGGCTCTACGAGCAGTACTTC. It yields the protein CASRPRTSGLYEQYF. The chain joins TRBV6-5 to TRBJ2-7; 11 bases are shared with TRBD2. Trimming took 6 bases from V and 3 from J; bases not matched to a gene: 7. Germline V gene lookup returns CDR1 MNHEY and CDR2 SVGAGI. The CDR3 spans 15 residues.